Reported below is one T cell receptor beta chain. Its target is not known. The data belong to a study of cytomegalovirus exposure and HLA in healthy donors. Findings and limits, study-wide: The listing of roughly 160 TCR beta chains classed them as cytomegalovirus-associated.

TCRdb's table, derived via immunoSEQ multiplex PCR, lists solely in-frame clones and lacks some. The sample carries 55,000 to 75,000 clones, 85% to 95% recorded once. Germline V CDR1 and CDR2: GTSNPN, SVGIG (reference sequence). The CDR3 extends over 14 amino acids. Trimming took 4 bases from V and 0 from J, leaving 7 bases between them. The receptor was isolated from a man younger than 35 in good health and CMV-seropositive. Source material: PBMCs. This chain links TRBV30 with TRBJ2-6; D possibly corresponds to TRBD1 (5 bases). CDR3 coding DNA: TGTGCCTGGAACAGGATCTCTGGGGCCAACGTCCTGACTTTC. Its protein is CAWNRISGANVLTF.